Below, 27 T cell receptor beta chains from the same sample are listed, as sequenced in a study of blood T cell repertoires in COVID-19 (TCRdb year 2020). Library preparation was by the immunoSEQ multiplex PCR assay. TCRdb provides this immuneACCESS table in a form limited to in-frame rearrangements. Some clones are lacking; in checked studies, under half of them reflect an unresolved V gene, and why the rest are absent is not known. The sample table records some 45,000 clones; 70% to 80% of these occur just once. Around 20% of the sample belongs to the ten largest clones. The sequencing input was peripheral blood. The receptors here all came from a man aged 65 to 85 with acute or convalescent COVID-19.

The gene calls are TRBV9 and TRBJ2-2, with a tentative D call TRBD1 (6 bases). The CDR3 has 13 residues. Trimming took off 1 base at V and 7 bases at J, with 8 bases between the two ends. Germline values: CDR1 SGDLS, CDR2 YYNGEE. CDR3 sequence (DNA): TGTGCCAGCAGCGTACAGGGGCACGGGGAGCTGTTTTTT. It translates to CASSVQGHGELFF. Full variable domain (missing parts from reference TRBV9 and TRBJ2-2): DSGVTQTPKHLITATGQRVTLRCSPRSGDLSVYWYQQSLDQGLQFLIQYYNGEERAKGNILERFSAQQFPDLHSELNLSSLELGDSALYFCASSVQGHGELFFGEGSRLTVL.

This clone was observed a handful of times. Other DNA sequences in the same sample also yield this CDR3. The chain has TRBV19 and TRBJ1-1; 8 bases map to TRBD1. V gave up 7 bases and J gave up 4 bases; unmatched junction bases: 8. The CDR3 runs 14 residues. The germline V gene has CDR1 LNHDA and CDR2 SQIVND (reference sequence). The CDR3: CASTTTGASTEAFF. CDR3 nucleotide sequence: TGTGCCAGTACCACGACAGGGGCGAGCACTGAAGCTTTCTTT.

In nucleotides, the CDR3 is TGTGCCAGCAGCTTATACAGGGGAGCTTTCTTT. Amino acid sequence: CASSLYRGAFF. The chain couples TRBV7-2 to TRBJ1-1, with 7 bases matching TRBD1. The CDR3 is 11 amino acids. Trimming at V came to 2 bases and at J to 10 bases, leaving 1 base not matched to a gene. CDR1 SGHTA and CDR2 FQGNSA come from the germline V gene.

The genes are TRBV6-2 or TRBV6-3 and TRBJ1-5; D not resolved. V lost 6 bases, J lost 8 bases, and 26 bases lay in between. CDR3 length: 17 amino acids. Germline CDR1 is MNHEY and CDR2 is SVGEGT. In nucleotides, the CDR3 is TGTGCCAGCAGCCCTGCCTCCTCCGGGTCTACCGTGAAGCCCCAGCATTTT. Amino acid sequence: CASSPASSGSTVKPQHF.

This clone was picked up one time. The CDR3 nucleotides read TGTGCCAGCAGTTTGACAGCGAACACTGAAGCTTTCTTT. Translated, it gives CASSLTANTEAFF. The chain is built from TRBV6-5 and TRBJ1-1; TRBD1 might be the D (5 bases). This CDR3 has 13 residues. Germline-derived CDR1 and CDR2 are MNHEY and SVGAGI. Trimming took off 4 bases at V and 1 base at J, with 7 bases between the two ends.

This chain connects TRBV6-2 or TRBV6-3 to TRBJ1-6, with TRBD1 as a possible D gene (6 bases). The CDR3 covers 14 residues. Deletions cut 6 bases from V and 9 bases from J, with 15 bases between. The germline V gene has CDR1 MNHEY and CDR2 SVGEGT. The CDR3: CASSPPGASSPLHF. In DNA, the CDR3 is TGTGCCAGCAGCCCCCCAGGGGCGAGTTCACCCCTCCACTTT.

The chain's CDR3 is CASSPVTQGDLYF. In DNA, the CDR3 is TGTGCCAGCAGCCCGGTAACACAGGGGGATTTGTATTTT. The J gene is TRBJ2-3, the V gene TRBV11-2; 8 bases are a match to TRBD1. The CDR3 is 13 amino acids. V was clipped by 5 bases and J by 14 bases; unmatched bases: 12. Per the germline V gene, CDR1 is SGHAT and CDR2 is FQNNGV.

V is TRBV19 and J is TRBJ1-3; tentative D call: TRBD1 (6 bases). CDR1 LNHDA and CDR2 SQIVND come from the germline V gene (reference sequence). The V end lost 1 base, the J end lost 1 base, and 11 bases lay between the germline ends. The length of the CDR3 is 16 residues. CDR3: CASSIGGRGSGNTIYF. Written as DNA, the CDR3 is TGTGCCAGTAGTATAGGTGGCAGGGGATCTGGAAACACCATATATTTT.

The chain combines TRBV6-2 or TRBV6-3 with TRBJ1-5, with a weak D call TRBD1 (5 bases). Per the germline V gene, CDR1 is MNHEY and CDR2 is SVGEGT. There are 15 residues in the CDR3. Trimming took 0 bases from V and 1 from J, leaving 7 bases between them. The CDR3 sequence is CASSYSRGSNQPQHF. CDR3 DNA: TGTGCCAGCAGTTACTCGCGGGGGAGCAATCAGCCCCAGCATTTT.

The CDR3 DNA sequence: TGTGCCAGCAGTACCCCCACGGGACTAGCGGGGGAGACCCAGTACTTC. Its protein product is CASSTPTGLAGETQYF. This rearrangement joins TRBV6-6 to TRBJ2-5; 13 positions match TRBD2. This CDR3 spans 16 amino acids. Germline V gene data show CDR1 as MNHNY and CDR2 as SVGAGI (reference sequence). The ends lost 5 bases at V and 5 bases at J; junction bases unmatched: 8.

The chain has TRBV19 and TRBJ1-6, with 9 bases lining up with TRBD1. The CDR3 covers 15 residues. Germline V CDR1 and CDR2: LNHDA, SQIVND (reference sequence). With V trimmed by 4 bases and J by 5 bases, 3 bases remained unmatched. CDR3 region: CASSTRQGDNSPLHF. The CDR3 DNA follows: TGTGCCAGTAGTACCCGACAGGGGGATAATTCACCCCTCCACTTT. Variable domain in full (rest from reference TRBV19 and TRBJ1-6): DGGITQSPKYLFRKEGQNVTLSCEQNLNHDAMYWYRQDPGQGLRLIYYSQIVNDFQKGDIAEGYSVSREKKESFPLTVTSAQKNPTAFYLCASSTRQGDNSPLHFGNGTRLTVT.

The chain joins TRBV10-3 to TRBJ1-2; 11 nucleotides align to TRBD1. The CDR3 length is 16 residues. V shed 10 bases and J 7 bases; nucleotides not matched to a gene: 17. The germline V gene has CDR1 ENHRY and CDR2 SYGVKD. In DNA, the CDR3 is TGTGCCACACAACCCTCCGGGACAGGGGGAAGACGTGGCTACACCTTC. It is translated as CATQPSGTGGRRGYTF.

The rearrangement links TRBV28 to TRBJ2-5, with 8 bases that match TRBD2. J gave up 0 bases and V 6 bases, and 6 bases lay outside the gene matches. The CDR3 sequence is 15 residues long. Germline values: CDR1 MDHEN, CDR2 SYDVKM. The CDR3: CASSPAGGDQETQYF. In DNA form, the CDR3 reads TGTGCCAGCAGCCCGGCCGGGGGGGACCAAGAGACCCAGTACTTC. Full variable domain (remainder filled in from reference TRBV28 and TRBJ2-5): DVKVTQSSRYLVKRTGEKVFLECVQDMDHENMFWYRQDPGLGLRLIYFSYDVKMKEKGDIPEGYSVSREKKERFSLILESASTNQTSMYLCASSPAGGDQETQYFGPGTRLLVL.

The chain has TRBV4-1 and TRBJ2-3, with a weak D call TRBD1 (5 bases). CDR3 length equals 14 residues. CDR1 and CDR2 from the germline V gene are MGHRA and YSYEKL. V was shortened by 0 bases and J by 5 bases, with 9 bases between the two germline ends. CDR3 DNA: TGCGCCAGCAGCCAAGACAGGGTTAGAGATACGCAGTATTTT. Amino acids: CASSQDRVRDTQYF.

V is TRBV7-9 and J is TRBJ2-3; the match to TRBD2 covers 7 bases. Germline CDR1 is SEHNR and CDR2 is FQNEAQ (reference sequence). Trimming cost V 5 bases and J 0 bases; bases outside gene matches: 8. The CDR3 has 16 residues. The CDR3 spells CASSARKAGSTDTQYF. CDR3 nucleotide sequence: TGTGCCAGCAGCGCACGAAAAGCGGGGAGCACAGATACGCAGTATTTT.

As regards this clone: Additional DNA sequences in this sample encode the identical CDR3. The V call is TRBV13, the J call TRBJ1-2; TRBD1 might be the D (5 bases). The CDR3 covers 16 residues. CDR1 is PRHDT, CDR2 FYEKMQ, per germline (reference sequence). V lost 5 bases to trimming and J lost 3 bases, with 19 bases between them. The CDR3 bases are TGTGCCAGCAGCCGGAGGGGCGGAGGCGCGTACTATGGCTACACCTTC. Its translation is CASSRRGGGAYYGYTF.

The gene calls are TRBV7-9 and TRBJ1-1; D possibly corresponds to TRBD1 (6 bases). The CDR3 has 13 residues. Germline V gives CDR1 SEHNR, CDR2 FQNEAQ (reference sequence). V dropped 1 base and J dropped 7 bases, with 10 bases sitting between them. The CDR3 nucleotides are TGTGCCAGCAGCTTAGAACAGGGCGTTGAAGCTTTCTTT. It yields the protein CASSLEQGVEAFF.

The chain employs TRBV19 and TRBJ2-1, with 12 nucleotides matching TRBD2. The CDR3 runs 18 residues. The V gene end was trimmed by 1 base and the J gene end by 4 bases; junction bases not matched to a gene: 8. CDR1 and CDR2 from the germline V gene are LNHDA and SQIVND (reference sequence). The CDR3 bases are TGTGCCAGTAGTATAGGGCTAGCGGGGGGGCGCGGGTACAATGAGCAGTTCTTC. Protein: CASSIGLAGGRGYNEQFF.

The rearrangement links TRBV6-2 or TRBV6-3 to TRBJ1-2; D gene unclear. The CDR3 is 15 amino acids. Germline lookup yields CDR1 MNHEY and CDR2 SVGEGT. V gave up 6 bases and J gave up 4 bases, with 18 bases separating them. The DNA for the CDR3 is TGTGCCAGCAGCAGTCCGACTCGCCCTGGCTATGGCTACACCTTC. Encoded protein: CASSSPTRPGYGYTF.

The V gene is TRBV6-6, the J gene TRBJ2-5, with D tentatively TRBD1 (6 bases). Germline assignment: CDR1 MNHNY and CDR2 SVGAGI (reference sequence). V was cut by 2 bases and J by 0 bases, with 7 bases left in between. This CDR3 contains 14 residues. The CDR3 protein is CASSYGGYQETQYF. The CDR3 coding sequence is TGTGCCAGCAGTTACGGGGGCTACCAAGAGACCCAGTACTTC.

The chain has TRBV6-2 or TRBV6-3 and TRBJ1-1; D is ambiguous. The CDR3 runs to 13 residues. Germline V gives CDR1 MNHEY, CDR2 SVGEGT. V lost 2 bases and J 4 bases, leaving 8 bases between the germline ends. This CDR3 reads CASSYRRGTEAFF. CDR3 nucleotide sequence: TGTGCCAGCAGTTACCGGCGGGGCACTGAAGCTTTCTTT.

The rearrangement links TRBV29-1 to TRBJ1-1; D is unclear. This CDR3 has 14 amino acids. V gave up 4 bases and J gave up 5 bases, with 17 bases separating them. The germline CDR1 and CDR2 sequences are SQVTM and ANQGSEA. CDR3 bases: TGCAGCGTTGTGCGGGGTCTAGGTCTTACTGAAGCTTTCTTT. This sequence encodes CSVVRGLGLTEAFF.

The chain carries TRBV5-6 and TRBJ2-7; possibly TRBD1 for D (5 bases). Trimming stripped 3 bases from V and 3 bases from J, with 10 bases between. The germline CDR1 and CDR2 sequences are SGHDT and YYEEEE. CDR3 length: 13 amino acids. The CDR3 reads CASSSNRNYEQYF. Here the CDR3 DNA reads TGTGCCAGCAGCTCTAACAGGAACTACGAGCAGTACTTC.

The chain combines TRBV18 with TRBJ2-5, with 10 nucleotides matching TRBD1. Germline trimming cut 4 bases from V and 4 bases from J; bases unmatched to any gene: 3. The length of the CDR3 is 14 residues. CDR1 and CDR2 from the germline V gene are KGHSH and LQKENI. The CDR3 nucleotides read TGTGCCAGCTCACAGGGACAGGGGAGAGAGACCCAGTACTTC. Amino acid sequence: CASSQGQGRETQYF.

The rearrangement uses TRBV7-9 and TRBJ1-6; TRBD1 matches at 10 bases. Looked up from germline, CDR1 is SEHNR and CDR2 is FQNEAQ (reference sequence). The CDR3 consists of 16 residues. Trimming cost V 3 bases and J 6 bases; bases outside gene matches: 5. For the CDR3, the DNA is TGTGCCAGCAGCTTGGGGACAGGGGCGATTAATTCACCCCTCCACTTT. It codes for CASSLGTGAINSPLHF.

V usage is TRBV5-1 and J usage is TRBJ2-1; D may be TRBD1 (5 bases). Germline V gene sequence: CDR1 SGHRS, CDR2 YFSETQ. Trimming took 0 bases from V and 13 from J, leaving 8 bases between them. The CDR3 is 11 residues long. The CDR3 DNA is TGCGCCAGCAGCTTGGATCAGGGCCAGTTCTTC. Translating gives CASSLDQGQFF.

CDR3 sequence reads: CASSFFSLAGGPIKETQYF. The DNA of the CDR3 is TGTGCCAGCAGCTTCTTCAGTCTAGCGGGGGGGCCTATTAAAGAGACCCAGTACTTC. This chain joins TRBV7-9 and TRBJ2-5, with TRBD2 matching 12 bases. Trimming took 3 bases from V and 3 from J; bases not matched to a gene: 14. The CDR3 has 19 amino acids. CDR1 and CDR2 from the germline V gene are SEHNR and FQNEAQ (reference sequence).